The 15 T cell receptor beta chains below come from one sample, sequenced in a study of T-cell reconstitution after alpha-beta-depleted transplantation in children. Preparing the TCRbeta library involved the use of unique molecular identifiers. TCRdb fed the PCR reads into MiXCR, producing one record per CDR3 protein. This table has roughly 790,000 distinct CDR3 sequences, less than 20% appearing once. The sequencing here drew on PBMCs, mostly from graft donor cells, taken 360 days after TCRalphabeta/CD19-depleted stem cell transplant. The receptors stem from a male patient younger than 18 who had a stem cell transplant for acute lymphoblastic leukemia, so the T cells may come from the graft donor.

The chain joins TRBV18 to TRBJ2-7, with TRBD1 identical over 9 bases. The CDR3 loop spans 18 amino acids. Germline assignment: CDR1 KGHSH and CDR2 LQKENI. V lost 2 bases to trimming and J lost 0 bases; unmatched junction nucleotides: 11. The CDR3 sequence is CASSPSRRDRGSSYEQYF. The CDR3 DNA sequence: TGTGCCAGCTCACCATCCCGCCGAGACAGGGGGTCCTCCTACGAGCAGTACTTC. The full variable domain, in which reference TRBV18 and TRBJ2-7 provide the parts outside the CDR3, is NAGVMQNPRHLVRRRGQEARLRCSPMKGHSHVYWYRQLPEEGLKFMVYLQKENIIDESGMPKERFSAEFPKEGPSILRIQQVVRGDSAAYFCASSPSRRDRGSSYEQYFGPGTRLTVT.

The chain joins TRBV6-5 to TRBJ2-1, with 14 bases matching TRBD2. CDR1 is MNHEY and CDR2 is SVGAGI in the germline V gene. The CDR3 runs to 18 residues. The junction had 13 bases not matched to a gene; V was cut back by 2 bases and J by 10 bases. The CDR3 coding sequence is TGTGCCAGCAGTTACCCTCCCGCGGGACTAGCGGGAGTGGGAGAGCAGTTCTTC. This gives the protein CASSYPPAGLAGVGEQFF.

This clonotype has a handful of counts. This chain links TRBV13 with TRBJ2-2; D call uncertain. The V gene's germline CDR1 is PRHDT and CDR2 FYEKMQ (reference sequence). This CDR3 contains 19 residues. V lost 1 base to trimming and J lost 0 bases, with 18 bases between them. CDR3 protein: CASSLESLGSASNTGELFF. The DNA of the CDR3 is TGTGCCAGCAGCTTAGAGAGCCTCGGGTCGGCATCGAACACCGGGGAGCTGTTTTTT. The whole variable domain, filled in from reference TRBV13 and TRBJ2-2, reads AAGVIQSPRHLIKEKRETATLKCYPIPRHDTVYWYQQGPGQDPQFLISFYEKMQSDKGSIPDRFSAQQFSDYHSELNMSSLELGDSALYFCASSLESLGSASNTGELFFGEGSRLTVL.

The chain combines TRBV6-1 with TRBJ2-3, with D possibly being TRBD1 (7 bases). The germline V gene encodes CDR1 MNHNS and CDR2 SASEGT. The CDR3 runs to 19 residues. V was shortened by 3 bases and J by 2 bases, with 24 bases between the two germline ends. The CDR3 reads CASSDAGTVVSLFTDTQYF. Here the CDR3 DNA reads TGTGCCAGCAGTGATGCGGGGACAGTAGTAAGCCTTTTCACAGATACGCAGTATTTT.

The V call is TRBV12-3 or TRBV12-4, the J call TRBJ2-1; 12 bases are a match to TRBD2. V dropped 6 bases and J dropped 3; count of bases not matched to a gene: 9. The CDR3 spans 17 residues. The CDR3: CASSTPGTSGLYNEQFF. Here the CDR3 DNA reads TGTGCCAGCAGCACCCCAGGGACTAGCGGGCTCTACAATGAGCAGTTCTTC.

This clonotype has ten or more counts. This rearrangement joins TRBV5-6 to TRBJ2-3; 9 bases are shared with TRBD1. Trimming removed 4 bases from V and 4 bases from J; junction bases left unmatched: 4. Per the germline V gene, CDR1 is SGHDT and CDR2 is YYEEEE. The CDR3 spans 14 residues. CDR3 sequence reads: CASSTGGFADTQYF. The CDR3 region has the DNA TGTGCCAGCAGCACAGGGGGCTTCGCAGATACGCAGTATTTT.

The genes are TRBV5-1 and TRBJ2-2; D may correspond to TRBD1 or TRBD2 (6 bases each). Germline CDR1 SGHRS, CDR2 YFSETQ. CDR3 size: 14 residues. Trimming removed 4 bases from V and 8 bases from J, with 15 bases in between. The CDR3 nucleotides read TGCGCCAGCAGCCCGGGGGACATCAAAGGGGAGCTGTTTTTT. Translation: CASSPGDIKGELFF.

The V gene is TRBV7-9, the J gene TRBJ2-1; D uncertain. CDR3 length: 15 amino acids. Germline V gives CDR1 SEHNR, CDR2 FQNEAQ (reference sequence). V lost 1 base and J lost 0, with 7 bases in between. The CDR3 bases are TGTGCCAGCAGCTTAGTTCAGGTCTCCTACAATGAGCAGTTCTTC. This gives the protein CASSLVQVSYNEQFF. Variable domain in full (rest from reference TRBV7-9 and TRBJ2-1): DTGVSQNPRHKITKRGQNVTFRCDPISEHNRLYWYRQTLGQGPEFLTYFQNEAQLEKSRLLSDRFSAERPKGSFSTLEIQRTEQGDSAMYLCASSLVQVSYNEQFFGPGTRLTVL.

V and J are TRBV7-9 and TRBJ2-1; 8 nucleotides align to TRBD2. The germline gives CDR1 SEHNR, CDR2 FQNEAQ (reference sequence). This CDR3 comprises 17 residues. J was trimmed by 2 bases and V by 5 bases; bases with no gene match: 11. The DNA for the CDR3 is TGTGCCAGCAGCCCTCCGGTGAGCGGGAGAACCTACAATGAGCAGTTCTTC. Amino acids: CASSPPVSGRTYNEQFF.

V and J are TRBV7-9 and TRBJ1-4; D gene unclear. CDR1 is SEHNR and CDR2 is FQNEAQ in the germline V gene (reference sequence). The CDR3 loop spans 14 amino acids. The V gene lost 1 base and the J gene lost 1 base, with 4 bases spanning the gap. As DNA, the CDR3 is TGTGCCAGCAGCTTAGTAGGAACTAATGAAAAACTGTTTTTT. Encoded protein: CASSLVGTNEKLFF.

This clonotype occurred a few times. Its ends do not fully match the called genes, so a read error is possible. The chain employs TRBV6-1 and TRBJ2-7; 10 bases agree with TRBD1. The CDR3 extends over 15 amino acids. Per germline, CDR1 MNHNS and CDR2 SASEGT. CDR3 sequence reads: CASYIAGTGASVRHF. CDR3 nucleotide sequence: TGTGCCAGCTATATCGCCGGGACAGGGGCATCGGTACGGCACTTC.

This chain links TRBV7-8 with TRBJ2-1; 12 positions match TRBD2. V lost 4 bases to trimming and J lost 2 bases; unmatched junction nucleotides: 3. This CDR3 region has 16 residues. The V gene's germline CDR1 is SGHVS and CDR2 FQNEAQ. CDR3 nucleotide sequence: TGTGCCAGCAGCTCCGCTAGCGGGAGGGCCTACAATGAGCAGTTCTTC. Translating gives CASSSASGRAYNEQFF.

Only a few counts were recorded for this clonotype. The chain employs TRBV11-2 and TRBJ1-1; possible D gene TRBD1, 5 bases. Trimming pared 4 bases from V and 0 bases from J, leaving 9 bases between. Looked up from germline, CDR1 is SGHAT and CDR2 is FQNNGV. CDR3 length: 14 amino acids. CDR3 residues: CASSSGIMNTEAFF. The CDR3 coding sequence is TGTGCCAGCAGCTCAGGGATTATGAACACTGAAGCTTTCTTT.

This clonotype showed up many times. The chain couples TRBV7-3 to TRBJ2-1; 10 positions agree with TRBD2. CDR1 SGHTA and CDR2 FQGTGA come from the germline V gene. This CDR3 is 15 amino acids long. The junction had 5 bases not matched to a gene; V was cut back by 5 bases and J by 4 bases. The CDR3 DNA reads TGTGCCAGCAGCCTACTAGCGGGAAAATACAATGAGCAGTTCTTC. It translates to CASSLLAGKYNEQFF.

This clonotype was seen a few times. The rearrangement links TRBV10-3 to TRBJ2-7; 7 bases agree with TRBD1. Germline V gene data show CDR1 as ENHRY and CDR2 as SYGVKD. CDR3 length: 13 amino acids. The ends lost 5 bases at V and 2 bases at J; junction bases unmatched: 3. The CDR3 is CAISFDRAYEQYF. CDR3 coding DNA: TGTGCCATCAGTTTTGACAGGGCCTACGAGCAGTACTTC.